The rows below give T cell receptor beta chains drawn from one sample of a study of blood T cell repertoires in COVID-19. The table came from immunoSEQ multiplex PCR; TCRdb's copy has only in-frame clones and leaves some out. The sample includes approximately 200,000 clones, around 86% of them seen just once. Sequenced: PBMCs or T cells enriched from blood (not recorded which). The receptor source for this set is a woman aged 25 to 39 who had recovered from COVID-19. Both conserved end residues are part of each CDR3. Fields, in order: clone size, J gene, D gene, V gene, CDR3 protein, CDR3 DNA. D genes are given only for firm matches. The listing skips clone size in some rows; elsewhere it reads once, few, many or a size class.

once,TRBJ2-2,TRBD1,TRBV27,CASSLGQVNTGELFF,TGTGCCAGCAGCCTCGGACAGGTGAACACCGGGGAGCTGTTTTTT
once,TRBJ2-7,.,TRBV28,CASSSPDSLGYEQYF,TGTGCCAGCAGTTCCCCCGACTCTCTTGGTTACGAGCAGTACTTC
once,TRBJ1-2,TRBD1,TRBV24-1,CATTPGQGHGYTF,TGTGCCACCACCCCAGGACAGGGGCATGGCTACACCTTC
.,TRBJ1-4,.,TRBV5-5,CASSLVFTGGLAEKLFF,TGTGCCAGCAGCTTGGTATTTACGGGGGGGCTCGCGGAAAAACTGTTTTTT
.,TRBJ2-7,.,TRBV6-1,CASSETGTGDYEQYF,TGTGCCAGCAGTGAAACCGGGACTGGGGACTACGAGCAGTACTTC
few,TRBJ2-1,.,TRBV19,CASSSSELDSNEQFF,TGTGCCAGTAGTTCGTCGGAACTAGACTCTAATGAGCAGTTCTTC
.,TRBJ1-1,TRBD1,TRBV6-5,CASSPSGGNTEAFF,TGTGCCAGCAGTCCCTCAGGGGGCAACACTGAAGCTTTCTTT
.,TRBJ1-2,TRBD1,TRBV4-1,CASSQEGLGDRTFF,TGCGCCAGCAGCCAAGAGGGGCTAGGGGACAGGACTTTCTTC
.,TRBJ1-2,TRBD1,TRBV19,CASSHGQAFYGYTF,TGTGCCAGTAGCCATGGACAGGCCTTCTATGGCTACACCTTC
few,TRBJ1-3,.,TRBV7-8,CASSLGGAGNTIYF,TGTGCCAGCAGCTTAGGGGGCGCTGGAAACACCATATATTTT
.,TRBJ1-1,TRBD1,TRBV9,CASSETGATEAFF,TGTGCCAGCAGCGAGACAGGGGCGACTGAAGCTTTCTTT
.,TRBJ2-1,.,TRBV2,CASLDVLGQFF,TGTGCCAGCTTAGATGTTCTTGGTCAGTTCTTC
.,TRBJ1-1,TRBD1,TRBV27,CASSFGQGFSAFF,TGTGCCAGCAGTTTCGGACAGGGGTTTAGTGCTTTCTTT
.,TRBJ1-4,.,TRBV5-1,CASSFRANEKLFF,TGCGCCAGCAGCTTCCGGGCTAATGAAAAACTGTTTTTT
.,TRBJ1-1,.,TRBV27,CASSLATGFGKDTEAFF,TGTGCCAGCAGTTTAGCAACAGGGTTTGGGAAGGACACTGAAGCTTTCTTT
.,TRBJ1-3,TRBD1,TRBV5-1,CASSQGAGNTIYF,TGCGCCAGCAGTCAGGGGGCTGGAAACACCATATATTTT
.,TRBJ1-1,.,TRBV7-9,CASSLTDMWNTEAFF,TGTGCCAGCAGCTTAACCGACATGTGGAACACTGAAGCTTTCTTT
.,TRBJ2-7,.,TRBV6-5,CASSYLYEQYF,TGTGCCAGCAGTTACCTGTACGAGCAGTACTTC
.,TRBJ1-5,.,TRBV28,CASSLGSSNQPQHF,TGTGCCAGCAGTTTAGGCAGTAGCAATCAGCCCCAGCATTTT
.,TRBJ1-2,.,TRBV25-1,CASSPHRDDFYGYTF,TGTGCCAGCAGTCCCCACAGGGACGACTTCTATGGCTACACCTTC
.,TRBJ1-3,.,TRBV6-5,CASSKGGSGNTIYF,TGTGCCAGCTCCAAGGGAGGCTCTGGAAACACCATATATTTT
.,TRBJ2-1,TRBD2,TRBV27,CASRPLAGGDHEQFF,TGTGCCAGCAGACCTCTAGCGGGAGGGGATCATGAGCAGTTCTTC
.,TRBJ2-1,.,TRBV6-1,CASSDLASYNEQFF,TGTGCCAGCAGTGATTTAGCCTCCTACAATGAGCAGTTCTTC
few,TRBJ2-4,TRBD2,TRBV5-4,CASSERTSGTLAKNIQYF,TGTGCCAGCAGCGAACGGACTAGCGGGACATTAGCCAAAAACATTCAGTACTTC
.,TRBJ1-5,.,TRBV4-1,CASRPFPSGGNQPQHF,TGCGCCAGCAGACCCTTCCCTAGTGGAGGCAATCAGCCCCAGCATTTT
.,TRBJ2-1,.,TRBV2,CASSVGSGSQKFF,.
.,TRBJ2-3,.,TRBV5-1,CASSLTPISTDTQYF,TGCGCCAGCAGCTTGACACCGATAAGCACAGATACGCAGTATTTT
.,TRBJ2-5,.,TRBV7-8,CASSLYRSQTQYF,TGTGCCAGCAGCTTATACCGGTCTCAGACCCAGTACTTC
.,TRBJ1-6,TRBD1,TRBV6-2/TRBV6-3,CASSYLGQGNSPLHF,TGTGCCAGCAGTTACTTGGGACAGGGTAATTCACCCCTCCACTTT
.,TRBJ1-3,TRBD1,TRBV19,CASSLTAGTDSGNTIYF,TGTGCCAGTAGTCTTACCGCCGGGACAGACTCTGGAAACACCATATATTTT
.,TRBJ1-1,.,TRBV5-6,CASSGSGHGNTEAFF,TGTGCCAGCAGCGGGTCGGGACACGGGAACACTGAAGCTTTCTTT